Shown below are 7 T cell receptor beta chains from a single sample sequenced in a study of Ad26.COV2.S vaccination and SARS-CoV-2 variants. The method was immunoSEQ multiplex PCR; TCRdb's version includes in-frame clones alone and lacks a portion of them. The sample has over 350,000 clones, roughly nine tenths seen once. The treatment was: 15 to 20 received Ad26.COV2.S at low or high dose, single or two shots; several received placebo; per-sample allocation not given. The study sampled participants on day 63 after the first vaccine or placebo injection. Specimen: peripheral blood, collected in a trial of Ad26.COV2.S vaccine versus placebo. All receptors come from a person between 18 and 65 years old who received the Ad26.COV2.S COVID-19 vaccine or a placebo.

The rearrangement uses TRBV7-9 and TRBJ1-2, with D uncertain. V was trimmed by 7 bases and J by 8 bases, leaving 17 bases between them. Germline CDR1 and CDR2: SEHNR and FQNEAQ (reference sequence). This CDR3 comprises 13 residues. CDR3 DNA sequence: TGTGCCAGCACAGATAGGATGTTCGGCGGCTACACCTTC. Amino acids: CASTDRMFGGYTF. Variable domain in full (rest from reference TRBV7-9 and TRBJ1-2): DTGVSQNPRHKITKRGQNVTFRCDPISEHNRLYWYRQTLGQGPEFLTYFQNEAQLEKSRLLSDRFSAERPKGSFSTLEIQRTEQGDSAMYLCASTDRMFGGYTFGSGTRLTVV.

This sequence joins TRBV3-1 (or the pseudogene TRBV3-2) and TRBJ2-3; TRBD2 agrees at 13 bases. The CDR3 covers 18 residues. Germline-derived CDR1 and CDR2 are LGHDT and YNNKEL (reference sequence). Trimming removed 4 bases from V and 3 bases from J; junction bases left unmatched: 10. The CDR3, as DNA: TGTGCCAGCAGCCCGGGGACTAGCGGGGAGGTTGGTACAGATACGCAGTATTTT. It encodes CASSPGTSGEVGTDTQYF.

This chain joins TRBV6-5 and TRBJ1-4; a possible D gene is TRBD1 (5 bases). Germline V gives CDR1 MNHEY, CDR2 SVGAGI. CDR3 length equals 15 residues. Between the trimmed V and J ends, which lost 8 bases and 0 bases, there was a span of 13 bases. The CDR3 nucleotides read TGTGCCAGCCGGGGCTCGTCGGCAACTAATGAAAAACTGTTTTTT. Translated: CASRGSSATNEKLFF.

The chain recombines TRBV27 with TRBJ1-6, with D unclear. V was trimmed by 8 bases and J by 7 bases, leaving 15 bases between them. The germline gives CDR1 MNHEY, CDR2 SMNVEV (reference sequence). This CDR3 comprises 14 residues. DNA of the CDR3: TGTGCCAGCGGTCATCTTCTTACGAATTCACCCCTCCACTTT. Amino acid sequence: CASGHLLTNSPLHF.

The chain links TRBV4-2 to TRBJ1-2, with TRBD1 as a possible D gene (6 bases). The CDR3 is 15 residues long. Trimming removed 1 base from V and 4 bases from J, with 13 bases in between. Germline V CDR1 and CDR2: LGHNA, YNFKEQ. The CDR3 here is CASSQVDSFFYGYTF. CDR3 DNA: TGTGCCAGCAGCCAAGTGGACAGCTTTTTCTATGGCTACACCTTC.

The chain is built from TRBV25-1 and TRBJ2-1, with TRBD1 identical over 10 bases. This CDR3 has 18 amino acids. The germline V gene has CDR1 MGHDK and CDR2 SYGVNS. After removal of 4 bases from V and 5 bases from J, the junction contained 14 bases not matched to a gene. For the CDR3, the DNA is TGTGCCAGCAGTGTCAAACTCTCGGACAGGGGGTTTAACAATGAGCAGTTCTTC. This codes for CASSVKLSDRGFNNEQFF.

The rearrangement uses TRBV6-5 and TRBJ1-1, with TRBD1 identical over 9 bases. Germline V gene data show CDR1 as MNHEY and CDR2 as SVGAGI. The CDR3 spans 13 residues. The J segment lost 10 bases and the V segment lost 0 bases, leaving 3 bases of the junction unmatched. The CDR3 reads CASSYSYRGLAFF. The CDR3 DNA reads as TGTGCCAGCAGTTACTCGTACAGGGGGCTAGCTTTCTTT.